The 9 T cell receptor beta chains presented below share a single source sample, sequenced in a study of T cells in localized non-small cell lung cancer. Generated by immunoSEQ multiplex PCR, the TCRdb table keeps only in-frame clones and is missing some. The table lists 30,000 to 45,000 clones, roughly 87% of them singletons, with 6.5% to 9% in the top ten. Material: peripheral blood, obtained before any cancer treatment. The source of these receptors is a woman between 35 and 75 years old with stage I lung adenocarcinoma.

The chain joins TRBV5-1 to TRBJ2-3; 14 bases agree with TRBD2. Germline CDR1 reads SGHRS; CDR2 reads YFSETQ. This CDR3 comprises 17 residues. The J segment lost 6 bases and the V segment lost 2 bases, leaving 8 bases of the junction unmatched. The CDR3 DNA sequence: TGCGCCAGCAGCTTCCACCCGGGACTAGCGGGGGCTGATACGCAGTATTTT. The encoded protein is CASSFHPGLAGADTQYF.

This chain joins TRBV28 and TRBJ1-5; D gene ambiguous. Trimming removed 3 bases at V and 5 bases at J, with 20 bases between. CDR3 size: 17 residues. The germline CDR1 and CDR2 sequences are MDHEN and SYDVKM. The CDR3 region is CASSFFSLRQAHQPQHF. CDR3 coding DNA: TGTGCCAGCAGTTTTTTCTCGCTTCGGCAAGCCCATCAGCCCCAGCATTTT.

The chain recombines TRBV6-4 with TRBJ2-3; possibly TRBD2 for D (6 bases). Between the trimmed V and J ends, which lost 0 bases and 2 bases, there was a span of 12 bases. Germline loops: CDR1 MRHNA, CDR2 SNTAGT. The CDR3 sequence is 16 residues long. As DNA, the CDR3 is TGTGCCAGCAGTGACTCGGGCGGGGCCGCCACAGATACGCAGTATTTT. Translating it yields CASSDSGGAATDTQYF.

The chain joins TRBV7-2 to TRBJ1-6, with no clear D. Trimming removed 5 bases from V and 11 bases from J, with 13 bases in between. The CDR3 is 13 amino acids. The germline V gene has CDR1 SGHTA and CDR2 FQGNSA. The CDR3 coding sequence is TGTGCCAGCAGCCCGCGGACTGCCGCACCCCTCCACTTT. Translating gives CASSPRTAAPLHF.

The V and J genes are TRBV28 and TRBJ2-7; TRBD1 aligns across 7 bases. The CDR3 length is 15 residues. J lost 6 bases, V lost 2 bases, and 10 bases had no gene match. Per germline, CDR1 MDHEN and CDR2 SYDVKM. The CDR3 DNA reads TGTGCCAGCAGTTTACTGTCAGGGGGTATGGGCGAGCAGTACTTC. Translated, it gives CASSLLSGGMGEQYF.

The CDR3 spells CASSLEMGQTPYNEQFF. The CDR3 DNA reads TGTGCCAGCAGCTTGGAGATGGGACAGACGCCTTACAATGAGCAGTTCTTC. The chain recombines TRBV5-6 with TRBJ2-1; TRBD1 agrees at 7 bases. The CDR3 is made up of 17 amino acids. In germline, CDR1 is SGHDT, CDR2 YYEEEE. Losses at the gene ends were 0 bases for V and 4 bases for J; bases not matched to a gene: 10.

CDR3 amino acids: CASRHYGYTF. Here the CDR3 DNA reads TGTGCCAGCAGACATTATGGCTACACCTTC. The V and J genes are TRBV28 and TRBJ1-2; D gene unclear. This CDR3 has 10 residues. Trimming removed 6 bases at V and 5 bases at J, with 4 bases between. Per the germline V gene, CDR1 is MDHEN and CDR2 is SYDVKM.

V gene TRBV7-3 combines with J gene TRBJ2-5, with TRBD2 identical over 9 bases. The V gene's germline CDR1 is SGHTA and CDR2 FQGTGA. Trimming removed 2 bases from V and 7 bases from J; junction bases left unmatched: 14. The CDR3 runs 17 residues. CDR3: CASSLHTNGLAIPTQYF. CDR3 nucleotides: TGTGCCAGCAGCTTACACACGAATGGACTAGCGATTCCGACCCAGTACTTC.

The chain has TRBV6-6 and TRBJ1-5; D possibly corresponds to TRBD1 (5 bases). CDR3 length: 13 residues. V was shortened by 4 bases and J by 6 bases, with 10 bases between the two germline ends. Germline V gene data show CDR1 as MNHNY and CDR2 as SVGAGI (reference sequence). CDR3 region: CASSSQGSQPQHF. For the CDR3, the DNA is TGTGCCAGCAGTTCCCAGGGAAGTCAGCCCCAGCATTTT.